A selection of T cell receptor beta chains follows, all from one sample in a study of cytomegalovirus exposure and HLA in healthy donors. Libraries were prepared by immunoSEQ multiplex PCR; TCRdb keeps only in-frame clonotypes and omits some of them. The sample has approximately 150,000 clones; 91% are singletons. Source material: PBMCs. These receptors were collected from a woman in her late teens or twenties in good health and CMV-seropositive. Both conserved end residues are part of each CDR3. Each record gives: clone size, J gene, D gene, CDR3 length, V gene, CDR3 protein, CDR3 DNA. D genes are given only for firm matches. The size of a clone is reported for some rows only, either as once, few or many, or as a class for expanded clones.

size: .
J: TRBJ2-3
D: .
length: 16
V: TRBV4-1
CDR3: CASSQDRTTSTDTQYF
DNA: TGCGCCAGCAGCCAAGATAGAACTACCAGCACAGATACGCAGTATTTT

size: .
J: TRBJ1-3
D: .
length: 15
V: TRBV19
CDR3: CASSANRVPGNTIYF
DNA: TGTGCCAGTAGTGCTAACAGGGTCCCTGGAAACACCATATATTTT

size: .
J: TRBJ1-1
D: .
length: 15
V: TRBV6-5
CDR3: CASSPPGGKNTEAFF
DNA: TGTGCCAGCAGTCCCCCCGGAGGGAAGAACACTGAAGCTTTCTTT

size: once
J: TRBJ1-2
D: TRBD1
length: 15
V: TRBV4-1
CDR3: CASSPRGLTNYGYTF
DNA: TGCGCCAGCAGTCCCAGGGGGCTGACCAACTATGGCTACACCTTC

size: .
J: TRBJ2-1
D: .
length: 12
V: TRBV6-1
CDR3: CASSPGFGEQFF
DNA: TGTGCCAGCAGTCCGGGGTTCGGGGAGCAGTTCTTC

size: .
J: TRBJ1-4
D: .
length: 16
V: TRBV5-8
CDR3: CASSPTGSATNEKLFF
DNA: TGTGCCAGCAGCCCCACAGGGTCTGCAACTAATGAAAAACTGTTTTTT

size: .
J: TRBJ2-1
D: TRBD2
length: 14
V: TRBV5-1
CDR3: CASSSPTSGQKQFF
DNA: TGCGCCAGCAGCTCGCCCACTAGCGGGCAAAAGCAGTTCTTC

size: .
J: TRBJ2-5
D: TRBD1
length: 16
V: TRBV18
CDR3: CASSPPTGAGQETQYF
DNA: TGTGCCAGCTCACCACCGACAGGGGCGGGCCAAGAGACCCAGTACTTC

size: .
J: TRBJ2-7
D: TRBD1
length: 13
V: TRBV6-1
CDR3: CAGGQGISYEQYF
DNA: TGTGCCGGCGGACAGGGGATCTCCTACGAGCAGTACTTC

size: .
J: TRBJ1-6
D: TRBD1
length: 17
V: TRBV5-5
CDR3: CASSLTGIRTYNSPLHF
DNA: TGTGCCAGCAGCCTGACAGGGATCCGGACTTATAATTCACCCCTCCACTTT

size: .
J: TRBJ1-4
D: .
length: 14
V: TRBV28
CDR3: CASSSSGESEKLFF
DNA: TGTGCCAGCAGTTCCTCAGGGGAAAGTGAAAAACTGTTTTTT

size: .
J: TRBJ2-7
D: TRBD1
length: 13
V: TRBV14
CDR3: CASSQGGQGGRIF
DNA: TGTGCCAGCAGCCAAGGGGGACAGGGTGGACGGATTTTC

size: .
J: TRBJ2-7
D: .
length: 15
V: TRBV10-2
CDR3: CASSGFGSRSYEQYF
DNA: TGCGCCAGCAGTGGGTTTGGGTCTAGGTCCTACGAGCAGTACTTC

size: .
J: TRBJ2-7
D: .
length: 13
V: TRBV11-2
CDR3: CASSPGFRNEQYF
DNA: TGTGCCAGCAGCCCAGGGTTTCGGAACGAGCAGTACTTC

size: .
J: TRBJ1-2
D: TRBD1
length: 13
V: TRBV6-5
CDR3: CASRPLGQYGYTF
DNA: TGTGCCAGCCGACCCTTGGGACAGTATGGCTACACCTTC

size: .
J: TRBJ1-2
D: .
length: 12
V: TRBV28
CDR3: CASSPPPYGYTF
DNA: TGTGCCAGCAGCCCTCCCCCTTATGGCTACACCTTC

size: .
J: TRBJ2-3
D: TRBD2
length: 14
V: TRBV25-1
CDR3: CASAPAGGTDTQYF
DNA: TGTGCCAGCGCCCCAGCGGGGGGAACCGATACGCAGTATTTT

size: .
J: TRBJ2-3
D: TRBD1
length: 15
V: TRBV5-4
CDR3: CASSLDRGRVGTQYF
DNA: TGTGCCAGCAGCTTGGACAGGGGGCGAGTGGGGACGCAGTATTTT

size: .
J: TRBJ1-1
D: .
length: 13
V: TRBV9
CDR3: CASSVVTEGEAFF
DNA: TGTGCCAGCAGCGTAGTAACAGAGGGTGAAGCTTTCTTT

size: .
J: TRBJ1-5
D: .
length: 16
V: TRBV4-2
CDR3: CASSQDNRGPNQPQHF
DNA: TGTGCCAGCAGCCAAGATAATAGGGGCCCCAATCAGCCCCAGCATTTT

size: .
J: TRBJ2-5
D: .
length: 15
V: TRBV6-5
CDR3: CASSYSVRSQETQYF
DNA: TGTGCCAGCAGTTACTCGGTGCGGAGCCAAGAGACCCAGTACTTC

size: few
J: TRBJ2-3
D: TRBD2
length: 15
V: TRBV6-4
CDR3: CASSDSRGGTDTQYF
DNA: TGTGCCAGCAGTGACTCGCGGGGGGGCACAGATACGCAGTATTTT

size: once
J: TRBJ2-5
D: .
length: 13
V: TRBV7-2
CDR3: CASSFGVGETQYF
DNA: TGTGCCAGCAGCTTTGGAGTAGGAGAGACCCAGTACTTC

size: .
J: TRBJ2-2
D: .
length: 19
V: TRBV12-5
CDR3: CASGLVRLEQISNTGELFF
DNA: TGTGCTAGTGGTTTGGTACGGTTGGAACAGATTTCGAACACCGGGGAGCTGTTTTTT

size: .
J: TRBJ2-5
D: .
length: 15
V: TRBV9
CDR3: CASSVSPGPGETQYF
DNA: TGTGCCAGCAGCGTGTCGCCCGGTCCGGGAGAGACCCAGTACTTC

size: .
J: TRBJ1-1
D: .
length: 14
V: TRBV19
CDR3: CASKQGLMNTEAFF
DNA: TGTGCCAGTAAGCAGGGATTAATGAACACTGAAGCTTTCTTT

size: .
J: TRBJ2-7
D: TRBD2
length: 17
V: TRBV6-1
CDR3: CASSDLLSSGLIYEQYF
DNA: TGTGCCAGCAGTGACTTACTCTCTAGCGGGCTAATCTACGAGCAGTACTTC

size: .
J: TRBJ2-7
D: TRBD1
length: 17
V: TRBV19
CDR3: CASSIRSLGTETYEQYF
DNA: TGTGCCAGTAGTATACGCTCTCTCGGGACAGAGACCTACGAGCAGTACTTC

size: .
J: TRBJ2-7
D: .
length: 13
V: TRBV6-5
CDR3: CASSQGGYYEQYF
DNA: TGTGCCAGCAGTCAGGGGGGCTACTACGAGCAGTACTTC

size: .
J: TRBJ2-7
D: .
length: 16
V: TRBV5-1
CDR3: CASSLDMGMRAYEQYF
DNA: TGCGCCAGCAGCTTGGATATGGGAATGAGGGCCTACGAGCAGTACTTC

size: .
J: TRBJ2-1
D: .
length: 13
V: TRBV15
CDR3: CATSRDSAYEQFF
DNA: TGTGCCACCAGCAGGGACTCGGCATATGAGCAGTTCTTC

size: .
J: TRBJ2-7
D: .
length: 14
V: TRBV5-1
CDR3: CASSFSARTYEQYF
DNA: TGCGCCAGCAGCTTTTCTGCGAGGACCTACGAGCAGTACTTC

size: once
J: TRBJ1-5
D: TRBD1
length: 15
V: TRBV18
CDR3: CASSADRVEWQPQHF
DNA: TGTGCCAGCTCAGCGGACAGGGTTGAGTGGCAGCCCCAGCATTTT

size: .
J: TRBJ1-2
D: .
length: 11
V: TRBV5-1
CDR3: CASRLNYGYTF
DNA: TGCGCCAGCCGTCTAAACTATGGCTACACCTTC

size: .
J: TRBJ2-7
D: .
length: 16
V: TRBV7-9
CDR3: CASSSNWGEVGYEQYF
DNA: TGTGCCAGCAGCTCCAACTGGGGAGAGGTCGGCTACGAGCAGTACTTC

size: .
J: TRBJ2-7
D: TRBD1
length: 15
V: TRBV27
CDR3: CASSLGTGDANEQYF
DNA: TGTGCCAGCAGTTTAGGGACAGGGGACGCCAACGAGCAGTACTTC

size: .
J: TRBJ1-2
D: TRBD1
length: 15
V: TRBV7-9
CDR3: CASSSSGQGDYGYTF
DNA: TGTGCCAGCAGTTCCAGCGGACAGGGGGACTATGGCTACACCTTC

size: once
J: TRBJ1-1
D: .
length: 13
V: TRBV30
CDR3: CAWSVPGVTEAFF
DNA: TGTGCCTGGAGTGTACCGGGGGTAACTGAAGCTTTCTTT

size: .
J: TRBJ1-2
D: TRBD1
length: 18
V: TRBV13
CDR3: CASSPAPGQGALYYGYTF
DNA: TGTGCCAGCAGCCCCGCCCCGGGACAGGGGGCCCTCTACTATGGCTACACCTTC

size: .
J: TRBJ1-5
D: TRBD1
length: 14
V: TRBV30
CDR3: CAWSGGDSAKPQHF
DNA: TGTGCCTGGAGTGGGGGGGACAGCGCCAAGCCCCAGCATTTT

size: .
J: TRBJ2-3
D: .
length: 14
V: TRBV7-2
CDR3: CASSSQGGTDTQYF
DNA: TGTGCCAGCAGCTCCCAGGGCGGCACAGATACGCAGTATTTT

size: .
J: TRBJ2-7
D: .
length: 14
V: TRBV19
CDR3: CASSSQGSSYEQYF
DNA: TGTGCCAGTAGTAGCCAGGGTAGCTCCTACGAGCAGTACTTC

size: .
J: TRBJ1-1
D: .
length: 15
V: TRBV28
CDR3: CASRDARTRNTEAFF
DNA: TGTGCCAGCAGGGACGCCCGGACAAGGAACACTGAAGCTTTCTTT

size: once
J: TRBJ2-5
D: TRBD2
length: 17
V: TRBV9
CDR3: CASSPGLAGPYQETQYF
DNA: TGTGCCAGCAGCCCGGGACTAGCGGGTCCGTATCAAGAGACCCAGTACTTC